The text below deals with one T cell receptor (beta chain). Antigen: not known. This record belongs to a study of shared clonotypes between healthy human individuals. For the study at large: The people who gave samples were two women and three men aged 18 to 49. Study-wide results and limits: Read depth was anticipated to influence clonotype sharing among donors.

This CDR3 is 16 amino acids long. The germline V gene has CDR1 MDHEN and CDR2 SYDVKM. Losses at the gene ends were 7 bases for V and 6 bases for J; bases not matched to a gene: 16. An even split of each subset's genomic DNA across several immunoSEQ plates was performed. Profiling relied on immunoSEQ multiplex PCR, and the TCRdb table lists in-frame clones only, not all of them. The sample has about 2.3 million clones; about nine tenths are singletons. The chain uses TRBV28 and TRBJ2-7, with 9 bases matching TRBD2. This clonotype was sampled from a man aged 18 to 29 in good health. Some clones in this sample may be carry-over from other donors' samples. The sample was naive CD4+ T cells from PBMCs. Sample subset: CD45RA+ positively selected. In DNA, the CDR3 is TGTGCCAGCACCCAAAAAGGAGTAGCGGGAGAGCCCGAGCAGTACTTC. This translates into CASTQKGVAGEPEQYF.